The rows below give T cell receptor beta chains drawn from one sample of a study of neoadjuvant anti-PD-1 for oral cavity cancer. The table came from immunoSEQ multiplex PCR; TCRdb's copy has only in-frame clones and leaves some out. In the table there are some 14,000 clones, 73% of which are singletons. The source material was PBMCs, sampled after nivolumab (anti-PD-1) treatment. The receptors derive from a person aged 35-79 years with oral cavity squamous cell carcinoma. CDR3s include the opening cysteine and the closing phenylalanine or tryptophan. D genes are given only for firm matches. Clone size is stated in some rows and not others, as once, few, many or a class when expanded.

V: TRBV6-6; J: TRBJ1-1; size: .; D: TRBD1; DNA: TGTGCCAGCAGGAACACGGACAGGGACCCGAACACTGAAGCTTTCTTT; CDR3: CASRNTDRDPNTEAFF
V: TRBV5-1; J: TRBJ2-3; size: .; D: .; DNA: TGCGCCAGCAGCTTGGGAAGCGGCCTTGGTACAGATACGCAGTATTTT; CDR3: CASSLGSGLGTDTQYF
V: TRBV7-2; J: TRBJ2-2; size: .; D: TRBD1; DNA: TGTGCCAGCAGGCCTACAGGGGGGAACACCGGGGAGCTGTTTTTT; CDR3: CASRPTGGNTGELFF
V: TRBV11-1; J: TRBJ1-5; size: .; D: .; DNA: TGTGCCAGCAGCAGACTCCAGGCCAATCAGCCCCAGCATTTT; CDR3: CASSRLQANQPQHF
V: TRBV5-4; J: TRBJ2-7; size: .; D: TRBD2; DNA: TGTGCCAGCAGCGACACTAGCGGGAGGTGGTACGAGCAGTACTTC; CDR3: CASSDTSGRWYEQYF
V: TRBV30; J: TRBJ1-2; size: .; D: TRBD1; DNA: TGTGCCTGGGGTGGGACAGGGCCTAACTATGGCTACACCTTC; CDR3: CAWGGTGPNYGYTF
V: TRBV10-3; J: TRBJ1-1; size: .; D: TRBD1; DNA: TGTGCCATCACGGCAGGGGGCCTCGGTGAAGCTTTCTTT; CDR3: CAITAGGLGEAFF
V: TRBV2; J: TRBJ2-2; size: .; D: .; DNA: TGTGCCAGCGGGGGACTCGCGGGGACCGGGGAGCTGTTTTTT; CDR3: CASGGLAGTGELFF
V: TRBV10-2; J: TRBJ1-4; size: few; D: .; DNA: TGCGCCAGCAGTGTGGACGGAGCCTATGAAAAACTGTTTTTT; CDR3: CASSVDGAYEKLFF
V: TRBV7-2; J: TRBJ1-2; size: .; D: .; DNA: TGTGCCAGCAGCTTCTCTCGGAGCCTAGGCTACACCTTC; CDR3: CASSFSRSLGYTF
V: TRBV27; J: TRBJ2-5; size: .; D: .; DNA: TGTGCCAGCAGTTTATCTGGACCTCAAGGGACGGAGACCCAGTACTTC; CDR3: CASSLSGPQGTETQYF
V: TRBV6-5; J: TRBJ2-3; size: .; D: TRBD1; DNA: TGTGCCAGCAGCCTTGGGACAGGGACAGATACGCAGTATTTT; CDR3: CASSLGTGTDTQYF
V: TRBV5-1; J: TRBJ2-1; size: .; D: TRBD2; DNA: TGCGCCAGCAGTCCAACCGTGGGCGGGAGAGGGAATGAGCAGTTCTTC; CDR3: CASSPTVGGRGNEQFF
V: TRBV6-5; J: TRBJ2-7; size: .; D: .; DNA: TGTGCCAGCAGTTACGGGCTCATGTACGAGCAGTACTTC; CDR3: CASSYGLMYEQYF
V: TRBV5-1; J: TRBJ2-7; size: once; D: TRBD1; DNA: TGCGCCAGCAGCTCTGGGACAGGGAACTACGAGCAGTACTTC; CDR3: CASSSGTGNYEQYF
V: TRBV9; J: TRBJ2-1; size: .; D: TRBD2; DNA: TGTGCCAGCAGCGAGGGGACTAGCGAAGTTTTGGATGAGCAGTTCTTC; CDR3: CASSEGTSEVLDEQFF